Listed below are T cell receptor beta chains from one sample, sequenced in a study of blood T cell repertoires in COVID-19. Sequencing was performed with immunoSEQ multiplex PCR; in TCRdb, only in-frame clones are kept and a portion is missing. The sample lists some 110,000 clones, 75% to 85% occurring once. Sequencing was performed on peripheral blood. These receptors came from a man in his 60s with acute or convalescent COVID-19. The CDR3 runs from the conserved cysteine through the conserved F or W. The D gene is left open where the match is weak. Not every row has a clone size; where given, it reads once, few, many or a size class.

>TRBV7-9|TRBJ2-7|-|TRBD1
TGTGCCAGCAGCTTAGCGGATGGGACAGGGACTCGATTC
CASSLADGTGTRF
>TRBV19|TRBJ2-3|few|TRBD2
TGTGCCAGTAGTAGGCCAGCGGGGGGGCCTAGAGGCACAGATACGCAGTATTTT
CASSRPAGGPRGTDTQYF
>TRBV30|TRBJ1-1|-|-
TGTGCCTTCACTGGGGGCCCTAGCATGAACACTGAAGCTTTCTTT
CAFTGGPSMNTEAFF
>TRBV7-6|TRBJ2-3|-|TRBD2
TGTGCCAGCAGCTTAGGGACTAGCGTCAGCACAGATACGCAGTATTTT
CASSLGTSVSTDTQYF
>TRBV19|TRBJ1-5|-|-
TGTGCCAGTAGCCTCGGGCAGGGGAGCCAGCCCCAGCATTTT
CASSLGQGSQPQHF
>TRBV7-9|TRBJ2-7|-|-
TGTGCCAGCAGCGAAGCGGTTTTCTACGAGCAGTACTTC
CASSEAVFYEQYF
>TRBV5-1|TRBJ2-6|-|-
TGCGCCAGCAGCTCGCAGAGGTCCGGGGCCAACGTCCTGACTTTC
CASSSQRSGANVLTF
>TRBV19|TRBJ1-1|-|-
TGTGCCAGTAGTATTGGGGGGTCTTTGAACACTGAAGCTTTCTTT
CASSIGGSLNTEAFF
>TRBV5-1|TRBJ2-5|-|TRBD2
TGCGCCAGCAGCTTCTTAGCGGGGGCCCCACAAGAGACCCAGTACTTC
CASSFLAGAPQETQYF
>TRBV2|TRBJ1-2|-|-
TGTGCCAGCAGTGAAGGAGCGTGGGGCTACACCTTC
CASSEGAWGYTF
>TRBV2|TRBJ1-6|few|TRBD1
TGTGCCTGGGGGGCGCGGGACAGGGGTGATTCACCCCTCCACTTT
CAWGARDRGDSPLHF
>TRBV11-3|TRBJ1-1|-|-
TGTGCCAGCAAGGTGGGGCCCGGCACTGAAGCTTTCTTT
CASKVGPGTEAFF
>TRBV2|TRBJ2-7|-|-
TGTGCCAGCACCTCCGGGACACTCACCTACGAGCAGTACTTC
CASTSGTLTYEQYF
>TRBV6-2/TRBV6-3|TRBJ1-4|-|-
TGTGCCAGCAGTTGCCACACCTCAACTAATGAAAAACTGTTTTTT
CASSCHTSTNEKLFF
>TRBV30|TRBJ1-1|-|-
TGTGCCTGGAGTAACCGAGCTGAAGCTTTCTTT
CAWSNRAEAFF
>TRBV7-3|TRBJ2-1|-|TRBD2
TGTGCCAGCAGCCCAAGCGGGAAGGGTGAGCAGTTCTTC
CASSPSGKGEQFF
>TRBV4-1|TRBJ2-5|many|TRBD1
TGCGCCAGCAGCCAAGGGCTACAGGGGTGGGAGACCCAGTACTTC
CASSQGLQGWETQYF
>TRBV7-2|TRBJ2-7|-|TRBD2
TGTGCCAGCAGCTTCTCTAGCGGGACTTACGAGCAGTACTTC
CASSFSSGTYEQYF
>TRBV5-5|TRBJ2-5|-|TRBD2
TGTGCCAGCAGCTTGGGATGGACTAGCCCCTCCCAAGAGACCCAGTACTTC
CASSLGWTSPSQETQYF
>TRBV11-1|TRBJ2-7|few|TRBD2
TGTGCCAGCAGCCGGGACTACTACGAGCAGTACTTC
CASSRDYYEQYF
>TRBV24-1|TRBJ2-1|-|TRBD1
TGTGCCACCAGTGAGTATATACAGGGGGTGGGTGAGCAGTTCTTC
CATSEYIQGVGEQFF
>TRBV24-1|TRBJ2-1|-|TRBD2
TGTGCCACCAGTGGACCGGGACTAGCGGGAGGGCAAACCTACAATGAGCAGTTCTTC
CATSGPGLAGGQTYNEQFF
>TRBV11-3|TRBJ1-1|-|TRBD1
TGTGCCAGCAGCTTTCAGGGACAGACTGAAGCTTTCTTT
CASSFQGQTEAFF
>TRBV5-4|TRBJ2-5|-|-
TGTGCCAGCAGCTTCGAGAAAGGGGGGACCCAGTACTTC
CASSFEKGGTQYF